The table lists the clone carrying this T cell receptor beta chain with many counts. What it binds is not known. The CDR3 has 13 amino acids. From germline, CDR1 is LNHDA and CDR2 SQIVND (reference sequence). Between the trimmed V and J ends, which lost 6 bases and 1 base, there was a span of 8 bases. Amplification of TCR alpha and beta CDR3 regions from RNA used iRepertoire nested multiplex PCR. For one-step reverse transcription and amplification, roughly 95-450 ng of tissue mRNA or PBMC total RNA was used. A single record per CDR3 protein comes from TCRdb applying MiXCR to the multiplex PCR reads. This table holds around 10,000 distinct CDR3 sequences, 50% to 65% found once. This sample is drawn from a study of glioma-infiltrating T cells. Study conclusions and caveats: Above-expected tissue-blood divergence occurred in all gliomas, most in low-grade ones.

The receptor was isolated from a human donor with low-grade glioma or glioblastoma, undergoing nonglioma brain surgery, or in good health (not recorded which). The chain links TRBV19 to TRBJ2-3; D unresolved. The sample comprised glioma tissue, nonneoplastic brain tissue, or PBMCs (not recorded which). In DNA form, the CDR3 reads TGTGCCAGTAGCCCAACGGGCACAGATACGCAGTATTTT. This codes for CASSPTGTDTQYF.